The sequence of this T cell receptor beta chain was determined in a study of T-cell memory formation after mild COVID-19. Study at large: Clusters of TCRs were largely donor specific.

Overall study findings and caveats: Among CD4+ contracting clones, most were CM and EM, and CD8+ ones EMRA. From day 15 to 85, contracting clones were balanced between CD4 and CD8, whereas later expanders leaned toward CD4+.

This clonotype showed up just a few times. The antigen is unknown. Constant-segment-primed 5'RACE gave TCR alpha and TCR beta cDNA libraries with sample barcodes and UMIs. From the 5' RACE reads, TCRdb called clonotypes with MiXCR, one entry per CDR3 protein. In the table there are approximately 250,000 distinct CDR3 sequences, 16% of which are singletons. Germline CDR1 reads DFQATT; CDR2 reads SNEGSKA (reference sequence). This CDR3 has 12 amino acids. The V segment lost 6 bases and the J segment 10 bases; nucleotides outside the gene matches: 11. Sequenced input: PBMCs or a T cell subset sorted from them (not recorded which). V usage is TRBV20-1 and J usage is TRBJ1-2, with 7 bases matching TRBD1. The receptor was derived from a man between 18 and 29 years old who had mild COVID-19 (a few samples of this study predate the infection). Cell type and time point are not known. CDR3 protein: CSAPGTANVYTF. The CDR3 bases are TGCAGTGCCCCCGGGACAGCGAACGTCTACACCTTC.